The 23 T cell receptor beta chains given below trace back to one sample, sequenced in a study of blood T cell repertoires in COVID-19. Generated by immunoSEQ multiplex PCR, the TCRdb table keeps only in-frame clones and is missing some. The table includes about 120,000 clones, approximately 90% detected once. The sample taken for sequencing was peripheral blood. Receptor source: a human donor in a cohort sampled during active COVID-19.

On this clone: It may be a read error: a sequence one base away is much more abundant. This chain connects TRBV24-1 to TRBJ2-2, with TRBD2 as a possible D gene (5 bases). Trimming cost V 6 bases and J 6 bases, with 7 bases left between them. CDR3 length: 12 amino acids. Germline V gene data show CDR1 as KGHDR and CDR2 as SFDVKD. The CDR3: CATSYGAGELFF. CDR3 DNA sequence: TGTGCCACCAGTTACGGGGCCGGGGAGCTGTTTTTT.

This clone was seen just once. A clone one base away is much larger, so this may be a read error. The sample carries other DNA sequences with the same CDR3. The chain recombines TRBV28 with TRBJ1-1; D is perhaps TRBD1 (5 bases). This CDR3 spans 14 amino acids. CDR1 and CDR2 (germline): MDHEN, SYDVKM. CDR3 protein: CASSFSGVGTEAFF. The CDR3 DNA sequence: TGTGCTAGCAGTTTTTCGGGGGTGGGCACTGAAGCTTTCTTT.

The gene calls are TRBV4-1 and TRBJ2-7; D is ambiguous. CDR1 MGHRA and CDR2 YSYEKL come from the germline V gene. V lost 4 bases and J 2 bases, leaving 12 bases between the germline ends. The CDR3 spans 14 residues. The CDR3 coding sequence is TGCGCCAGCAGCCCGCAGGCAGTAACCTACGAGCAGTACTTC. This translates into CASSPQAVTYEQYF.

This rearrangement joins TRBV2 to TRBJ1-5; 7 positions match TRBD1. The V segment lost 4 bases and the J segment 1 base; nucleotides outside the gene matches: 1. The V gene's germline CDR1 is SNHLY and CDR2 FYNNEI. This CDR3 has 14 amino acids. CDR3 protein: CASSADRSNQPQHF. CDR3 DNA: TGTGCCAGCAGTGCGGACAGGAGCAATCAGCCCCAGCATTTT.

The V gene is TRBV27, the J gene TRBJ2-2; D unresolved. The CDR3 totals 14 residues. CDR1 and CDR2 from the germline V gene are MNHEY and SMNVEV (reference sequence). V was cut by 0 bases and J by 3 bases, with 5 bases left in between. CDR3 sequence reads: CASSLSTYTGELFF. The CDR3 bases are TGTGCCAGCAGTTTATCCACATACACCGGGGAGCTGTTTTTT.

The V gene is TRBV7-9, the J gene TRBJ2-2; D may be TRBD1 (5 bases). CDR1 and CDR2 from the germline V gene are SEHNR and FQNEAQ (reference sequence). The V gene lost 4 bases and the J gene lost 4 bases, with 19 bases spanning the gap. The CDR3 contains 17 residues. The CDR3 here is CASSSKPRADPTGELFF. CDR3 DNA sequence: TGTGCCAGCAGCTCGAAGCCCAGGGCGGATCCCACCGGGGAGCTGTTTTTT. Based on the CDR3 plus reference TRBV7-9 and TRBJ2-2, the full variable domain is DTGVSQNPRHKITKRGQNVTFRCDPISEHNRLYWYRQTLGQGPEFLTYFQNEAQLEKSRLLSDRFSAERPKGSFSTLEIQRTEQGDSAMYLCASSSKPRADPTGELFFGEGSRLTVL.

The gene calls are TRBV28 and TRBJ2-5; D possibly corresponds to TRBD1 (6 bases). Germline CDR1 and CDR2: MDHEN and SYDVKM. The CDR3 has 15 amino acids. Between the trimmed V and J ends, which lost 6 bases and 5 bases, there was a span of 19 bases. The CDR3 loop is CASRGAQGSLETQYF. The CDR3 DNA reads TGTGCCAGCAGGGGGGCCCAGGGCTCCCTGGAGACCCAGTACTTC.

About this clone itself: Other DNA sequences in this sample translate to the same CDR3. The gene calls are TRBV6-5 and TRBJ2-7; 9 bases are shared with TRBD1. The germline V gene has CDR1 MNHEY and CDR2 SVGAGI. J gave up 1 base and V 4 bases, and 5 bases lay outside the gene matches. This CDR3 contains 15 residues. Here the CDR3 reads CASSSGQGVSYEQYF. The CDR3, as DNA: TGTGCCAGCAGTTCGGGACAGGGAGTGTCCTACGAGCAGTACTTC.

This rearrangement joins TRBV29-1 to TRBJ1-1, with TRBD1 matching over 7 bases. J lost 3 bases, V lost 7 bases, and 8 bases had no gene match. The germline V gene has CDR1 SQVTM and CDR2 ANQGSEA. This CDR3 has 13 amino acids. DNA for the CDR3: TGCAGCGGATCAGACAGGGTTGACACTGAAGCTTTCTTT. Encoded protein: CSGSDRVDTEAFF.

Only one count was recorded for this clone. The chain employs TRBV9 and TRBJ2-4; 10 positions agree with TRBD2. The J segment lost 0 bases and the V segment lost 0 bases, leaving 0 bases of the junction unmatched. The CDR3 contains 16 residues. From germline, CDR1 is SGDLS and CDR2 YYNGEE. The CDR3 loop reads CASSVGLAGAKNIQYF. Here the CDR3 DNA reads TGTGCCAGCAGCGTAGGACTAGCGGGAGCCAAAAACATTCAGTACTTC.

The chain combines TRBV4-1 with TRBJ1-1, with 8 positions matching TRBD1. Germline V CDR1 and CDR2: MGHRA, YSYEKL. CDR3 size: 16 residues. V trimming: 3 bases; J trimming: 4 bases; junction bases outside the gene matches: 10. The CDR3 here is CASSQETRGLRTEAFF. CDR3 nucleotide sequence: TGCGCCAGCAGCCAGGAAACCAGGGGGCTGCGCACTGAAGCTTTCTTT.

This clone occurred once. The chain has TRBV4-1 and TRBJ2-3, with D perhaps matching TRBD2 (6 bases). The CDR3 is 14 amino acids. Germline-derived CDR1 and CDR2 are MGHRA and YSYEKL. V was clipped by 4 bases and J by 9 bases, with 17 bases between them. Written as DNA, the CDR3 is TGCGCCAGCAGCCTTCTCATGGAGGGGCAGACGCAGTATTTT. This codes for CASSLLMEGQTQYF.

This chain links TRBV4-2 with TRBJ1-3, with TRBD1 matching over 7 bases. CDR1 and CDR2 (germline): LGHNA, YNFKEQ. Trimming took 1 base from V and 0 from J; bases not matched to a gene: 6. This CDR3 region has 17 residues. For the CDR3, the DNA is TGTGCCAGCAGCCAAGGTCGACAGGGAAGCTCTGGAAACACCATATATTTT. It translates to CASSQGRQGSSGNTIYF.

V is TRBV2 and J is TRBJ1-1; TRBD1 matches 7 bases. The CDR3 runs 14 residues. With 6 bases clipped from V and 3 bases from J, the junction kept 7 bases outside the gene matches. CDR1 is SNHLY and CDR2 is FYNNEI in the germline V gene. In DNA, the CDR3 is TGTGCCAGCAGGAGGGGGCGGACCTACACTGAAGCTTTCTTT. Translation gives CASRRGRTYTEAFF.

This chain connects TRBV13 to TRBJ2-7; 14 bases match TRBD2. J was trimmed by 7 bases and V by 5 bases; bases with no gene match: 13. This CDR3 region has 17 residues. Germline V gene sequence: CDR1 PRHDT, CDR2 FYEKMQ (reference sequence). CDR3 nucleotides: TGTGCCAGCAGCGTACAGGGGGGACTAGCGGGAGCGGTGGAGCAGTACTTC. Residues: CASSVQGGLAGAVEQYF.

The chain links TRBV5-1 to TRBJ2-1; 7 bases align to TRBD1. This CDR3 region has 16 residues. CDR1 is SGHRS, CDR2 YFSETQ, per germline. The V and J ends lost 3 bases and 2 bases, in that order; junction bases with no gene match: 8. CDR3 nucleotides: TGCGCCAGCAGCTGGGGACAGAGGATTACCTACAATGAGCAGTTCTTC. Residues: CASSWGQRITYNEQFF.

This CDR3 reads CASSQGGNSPLHF. Here the CDR3 DNA reads TGTGCCAGCAGCCAGGGCGGGAATTCACCCCTCCACTTT. The chain links TRBV3-1 (or the pseudogene TRBV3-2) to TRBJ1-6; D is unresolved. Trimming cost V 3 bases and J 7 bases, with 7 bases left between them. Germline CDR1 is LGHDT and CDR2 is YNNKEL (reference sequence). This CDR3 is built from 13 residues.

The chain joins TRBV11-2 to TRBJ2-1, with 11 nucleotides matching TRBD2. The CDR3 has 16 residues. Germline loops: CDR1 SGHAT, CDR2 FQNNGV. V lost 1 base, J lost 3 bases, and 2 bases stayed unmatched. The CDR3 loop reads CASSLVAGGGYNEQFF. DNA for the CDR3: TGTGCCAGCAGCTTAGTAGCGGGAGGGGGCTACAATGAGCAGTTCTTC.

The chain links TRBV9 to TRBJ2-1; 9 positions agree with TRBD2. The V segment lost 4 bases and the J segment 6 bases; nucleotides outside the gene matches: 8. Germline CDR1 is SGDLS and CDR2 is YYNGEE. The CDR3 spans 15 residues. The CDR3 DNA is TGTGCCAGCAGCAAATCGGGACTAGCCCCCAATGAGCAGTTCTTC. Its protein product is CASSKSGLAPNEQFF.

This clone was counted once. J is TRBJ2-1 and V is TRBV19; D may be TRBD2 (5 bases). The germline V and J ends were trimmed by 6 bases and 8 bases, with 14 bases remaining between them. This CDR3 is built from 13 residues. Germline V gene data show CDR1 as LNHDA and CDR2 as SQIVND (reference sequence). This CDR3 reads CASRPRERYEQFF. The CDR3 DNA is TGTGCCAGTAGACCCCGGGAACGATATGAGCAGTTCTTC.

For this clone: Distinct nucleotide sequences in the sample also encode this CDR3. The gene calls are TRBV5-5 and TRBJ1-1, with unresolved D. The ends were cut back, 0 bases at V and 2 bases at J, with 5 bases in the middle. This CDR3 has 13 amino acids. Germline V gene lookup returns CDR1 SGHKS and CDR2 YYEKEE (reference sequence). The DNA of the CDR3 is TGTGCCAGCAGCTTGGAAATAAACACTGAAGCTTTCTTT. Amino acids: CASSLEINTEAFF.

The rearrangement links TRBV19 to TRBJ2-1, with 13 bases fitting TRBD2. V was pared by 4 bases and J by 7 bases, with 13 bases of the junction left unmatched. The CDR3 is 18 residues long. Germline CDR1 LNHDA, CDR2 SQIVND (reference sequence). CDR3 protein: CASSTTSGRAGFGNEQFF. CDR3 coding DNA: TGTGCCAGTAGTACTACTAGCGGGAGGGCCGGGTTTGGAAATGAGCAGTTCTTC.

This rearrangement joins TRBV2 to TRBJ1-5; 7 bases fit TRBD1. Trimming took 6 bases from V and 5 from J; bases not matched to a gene: 7. The germline V gene encodes CDR1 SNHLY and CDR2 FYNNEI. This CDR3 comprises 14 residues. The CDR3 region has the DNA TGTGCCAGCAGGAGGGGGCGTTCGGATCAGCCCCAGCATTTT. Protein: CASRRGRSDQPQHF.